This T cell receptor (beta chain) derives from a study of human T cells and chemical hapten exposure. Study outcomes and limitations: TCRs exceeding 1 in 1000 frequency stayed unchanged with DPC sensitization. Expanded TCRs showed more large CDR3 clusters than pre-sensitization or healthy control sets.

In regard to this clonotype: Its antigen remains unknown.

The CDR3 contains 16 residues. V trimming: 5 bases; J trimming: 9 bases; junction bases outside the gene matches: 13. Indicated time point: patch test 1, 2 weeks after DPC sensitization. Treatment of the sample: therapeutic diphenylcyclopropenone sensitization with weekly scalp DPC. Patch tests were applied only after blood draws. The library gave individual cDNA molecules unique molecular identifiers. TCRdb redid the calling of the RACE reads with MiXCR, one entry per CDR3 protein. Of about 49,000 distinct CDR3 sequences in the sample, 9.3% were seen once. This receptor was taken from a woman aged 50 to 60 with alopecia areata. Some clones in this sample may be carry-over from other donors' samples. This specimen consisted of whole blood, obtained in connection with sensitization to the hapten diphenylcyclopropenone (DPC). The V call is TRBV12-3 or TRBV12-4, the J call TRBJ2-1; 10 nucleotides align to TRBD2. CDR3 sequence: CASSPLTSGIVGEQFF. The CDR3 nucleotides read TGTGCCAGCAGTCCTCTTACTAGCGGGATAGTAGGTGAGCAGTTCTTC.